The 26 T cell receptor beta chains listed next were all sequenced from one sample in a study of beta chain features in type 1 diabetes. As every portion of the isolated RNA was reverse transcribed, the sequencing read expressed TCRB transcripts. The method was immunoSEQ multiplex PCR; TCRdb's version includes in-frame clones alone and lacks a portion of them. The repertoire holds fewer than 500,000 clones, with roughly 14% as singletons. Sequenced input: naive CD4+ T cells from blood. All receptors derive from a man aged 25 to 40 in good health.

In its sample, this clone was seen a few times. CDR3 nucleotide sequence: TGTGCCAGCAGCTTAGCGAATTCAGGGGTACAGGGCTACACCTTC. Translating it yields CASSLANSGVQGYTF. This chain connects TRBV7-9 to TRBJ1-2; D is perhaps TRBD1 (6 bases). The CDR3 totals 15 residues. Per the germline V gene, CDR1 is SEHNR and CDR2 is FQNEAQ (reference sequence). The V end was cut by 0 bases, the J end by 8 bases, with 16 bases between.

This clone was seen a few times. This sequence joins TRBV5-1 and TRBJ2-3, with a possible D match to TRBD1 (5 bases). Germline V gene sequence: CDR1 SGHRS, CDR2 YFSETQ. The germline V and J ends were trimmed by 6 bases and 7 bases, with 15 bases remaining between them. CDR3 length: 13 amino acids. Here the CDR3 DNA reads TGCGCCAGCATGGAGCAGGGCGTTAATACGCAGTATTTT. Translation: CASMEQGVNTQYF. Complete variable domain (other parts from reference TRBV5-1 and TRBJ2-3): KAGVTQTPRYLIKTRGQQVTLSCSPISGHRSVSWYQQTPGQGLQFLFEYFSETQRNKGNFPGRFSGRQFSNSRSEMNVSTLELGDSALYLCASMEQGVNTQYFGPGTRLTVL.

V usage is TRBV15 and J usage is TRBJ1-4; tentative D call: TRBD1 (6 bases). The CDR3 has 15 amino acids. Germline lookup yields CDR1 LNHNV and CDR2 YYDKDF (reference sequence). Trimming took off 2 bases at V and 2 bases at J, with 9 bases between the two ends. This CDR3 is CATSRTGSTNEKLFF. Here the CDR3 DNA reads TGTGCCACCAGCAGAACAGGGTCGACTAATGAAAAACTGTTTTTT. The variable domain in full, with the rest retrieved from reference TRBV15 and TRBJ1-4, is DAMVIQNPRYQVTQFGKPVTLSCSQTLNHNVMYWYQQKSSQAPKLLFHYYDKDFNNEADTPDNFQSRRPNTSFCFLDIRSPGLGDTAMYLCATSRTGSTNEKLFFGSGTQLSVL.

This rearrangement joins TRBV7-9 to TRBJ2-3, with TRBD2 matching 9 bases. The CDR3 loop spans 15 amino acids. V was pared by 5 bases and J by 3 bases, with 6 bases of the junction left unmatched. CDR1 SEHNR and CDR2 FQNEAQ come from the germline V gene (reference sequence). CDR3 in DNA: TGTGCCAGCAGCCGCAGCGGGGGGACGACAGATACGCAGTATTTT. It codes for CASSRSGGTTDTQYF.

This chain's CDR3 is CASSVEARSNNEQFF. CDR3 nucleotides: TGTGCCAGCAGCGTCGAAGCGAGATCAAACAATGAGCAGTTCTTC. This chain links TRBV9 with TRBJ2-1; D not resolved. With 2 bases removed from V and 5 bases from J, the gap between germline ends came to 14 bases. Germline CDR1 reads SGDLS; CDR2 reads YYNGEE. The CDR3 contains 15 residues.

The rearrangement joins TRBV5-6 to TRBJ1-1; D gene uncertain. The CDR3 extends over 13 amino acids. Germline V CDR1 and CDR2: SGHDT, YYEEEE. V was clipped by 0 bases and J by 0 bases, with 3 bases between them. The CDR3 nucleotides are TGTGCCAGCAGCTTGGGGGTGAACACTGAAGCTTTCTTT. It specifies CASSLGVNTEAFF. The full variable domain, rest sourced from reference TRBV5-6 and TRBJ1-1, is DAGVTQSPTHLIKTRGQQVTLRCSPKSGHDTVSWYQQALGQGPQFIFQYYEEEERQRGNFPDRFSGHQFPNYSSELNVNALLLGDSALYLCASSLGVNTEAFFGQGTRLTVV.

In its sample, this clone was seen a few times. This chain uses TRBV7-9 with TRBJ1-1; D ambiguous. The V gene lost 2 bases and the J gene lost 1 base, with 11 bases spanning the gap. Germline V gene lookup returns CDR1 SEHNR and CDR2 FQNEAQ (reference sequence). This CDR3 comprises 15 residues. Written as DNA, the CDR3 is TGTGCCAGCAGCTTAAGGAGGGTTTCGAACACTGAAGCTTTCTTT. Amino acids: CASSLRRVSNTEAFF.

This chain joins TRBV6-5 and TRBJ2-1; D unresolved. With 5 bases removed from V and 4 bases from J, the gap between germline ends came to 12 bases. The CDR3 extends over 14 amino acids. Germline V gene data show CDR1 as MNHEY and CDR2 as SVGAGI. CDR3 loop: CASSRLAVYNEQFF. The CDR3 nucleotides read TGTGCCAGCAGTCGACTGGCCGTTTACAATGAGCAGTTCTTC.

This chain links TRBV7-2 with TRBJ1-3; 8 positions agree with TRBD1. Trimming at V came to 5 bases and at J to 3 bases, leaving 6 bases not matched to a gene. This CDR3 is built from 15 residues. Looked up from germline, CDR1 is SGHTA and CDR2 is FQGNSA. CDR3 in amino acids: CASSRTGFGGNTIYF. The CDR3 DNA reads as TGTGCCAGCAGCCGGACAGGGTTCGGTGGAAACACCATATATTTT.

V usage is TRBV15 and J usage is TRBJ1-3; D call uncertain. V was clipped by 3 bases and J by 7 bases, with 7 bases between them. CDR1 and CDR2 from the germline V gene are LNHNV and YYDKDF (reference sequence). The CDR3 has 12 amino acids. The CDR3 loop reads CATSRGSNTIYF. CDR3 bases: TGTGCCACCAGCAGGGGTTCTAACACCATATATTTT.

The sample holds a few counts of this clone. The genes are TRBV5-1 and TRBJ2-7; 8 bases align to TRBD1. The CDR3 has 15 amino acids. Germline values: CDR1 SGHRS, CDR2 YFSETQ. V dropped 0 bases and J dropped 2; count of bases not matched to a gene: 4. CDR3 DNA sequence: TGCGCCAGCAGCTTGGGGACAGGGATTCCCTACGAGCAGTACTTC. It is translated as CASSLGTGIPYEQYF.

This clone was counted between two and nine times. This chain connects TRBV4-1 to TRBJ2-2; D not certain. The length of the CDR3 is 14 residues. V was trimmed by 0 bases and J by 4 bases, leaving 6 bases between them. Germline CDR1 MGHRA, CDR2 YSYEKL. CDR3 region: CASSQDIATGELFF. The CDR3 DNA reads TGCGCCAGCAGCCAAGATATAGCCACCGGGGAGCTGTTTTTT.

This clone has more than one count but fewer than ten. This chain uses TRBV21-1 with TRBJ2-7; the D call TRBD2 from the table was never checked on the DNA. TRBV21-1 is tagged as a pseudogene. The CDR3 is made up of 15 amino acids. CDR3 amino acids: CASSKKIRCDYEQYF. In DNA form, the CDR3 reads TGTGCCAGCAGCAAAAAAATACGATGCGACTACGAGCAGTACTTC.

In this sample, this clone turned up a few times. The chain's CDR3 is CASSFEPKNYGYTF. Written as DNA, the CDR3 is TGCGCCAGCAGCTTCGAGCCGAAGAACTATGGCTACACCTTC. This sequence joins TRBV5-1 and TRBJ1-2; D remains unclear. Germline V gene data show CDR1 as SGHRS and CDR2 as YFSETQ. The CDR3 covers 14 residues. V gave up 2 bases and J gave up 2 bases, with 10 bases separating them.

The V call is TRBV5-6, the J call TRBJ2-5, with TRBD1 identical over 9 bases. Trimming at V came to 5 bases and at J to 5 bases, leaving 7 bases not matched to a gene. CDR3 length: 14 residues. Germline CDR1 is SGHDT and CDR2 is YYEEEE. This chain's CDR3 is CASSLQGARETQYF. Written as DNA, the CDR3 is TGTGCCAGCAGTTTACAGGGGGCGAGGGAGACCCAGTACTTC.

The chain combines TRBV4-1 with TRBJ2-7; D may be TRBD1 (6 bases). The V end was cut by 4 bases, the J end by 4 bases, with 11 bases between. CDR1 and CDR2 from the germline V gene are MGHRA and YSYEKL. This CDR3 has 13 amino acids. CDR3 loop: CASSLHRVYEQYF. The DNA for the CDR3 is TGCGCCAGCAGCCTCCACAGGGTTTACGAGCAGTACTTC.

This clone was seen more than once but under ten times. This chain uses TRBV21-1 with TRBJ2-1. TRBV21-1 is recorded as a pseudogene. The length of the CDR3 is 15 residues. The CDR3 DNA reads as TGTGCCAGCAGCGCCCCCGGAAAAGGGTACAATGAGCAGTTCTTC. It codes for CASSAPGKGYNEQFF.

The table lists this clone with a few counts. The chain employs TRBV11-2 and TRBJ2-5, with D possibly matching TRBD2 (6 bases). The CDR3 has 13 amino acids. Germline V lookup: CDR1 SGHAT, CDR2 FQNNGV. Trimming pared 5 bases from V and 7 bases from J, leaving 14 bases between. The CDR3 here is CASSPRRDGTQYF. CDR3 in DNA: TGTGCCAGCAGCCCTCGGCGGGACGGGACCCAGTACTTC. The variable domain in full, completed from reference TRBV11-2 and TRBJ2-5, reads EAGVAQSPRYKIIEKRQSVAFWCNPISGHATLYWYQQILGQGPKLLIQFQNNGVVDDSQLPKDRFSAERLKGVDSTLKIQPAKLEDSAVYLCASSPRRDGTQYFGPGTRLLVL.

In this sample, this clone turned up a few times. It is unclear where the CDR3 begins or ends on the DNA, so no DNA is shown, and the CDR3 is as TCRdb lists it. The rearrangement joins TRBV9 to TRBJ2-5; the DNA was not used to check the table's D call, TRBD2. The germline V gene has CDR1 SGDLS and CDR2 YYNGEE. Including both end residues, the CDR3 is 17 amino acids long. CDR3 residues: CASSGGTSGNILETQYF.

This clone was counted only a few times. The CDR3 reads CASSERTSVREQFF. The CDR3 DNA reads as TGTGCCAGCAGTGAACGGACTAGTGTCCGTGAGCAGTTCTTC. The chain couples TRBV2 to TRBJ2-1; 7 nucleotides line up with TRBD2. Germline CDR1 is SNHLY and CDR2 is FYNNEI. J was trimmed by 9 bases and V by 2 bases; bases with no gene match: 7. CDR3 length: 14 amino acids.

A few counts support this clone. The genes are TRBV2 and TRBJ1-1; 7 bases are a match to TRBD1. Germline CDR1 reads SNHLY; CDR2 reads FYNNEI. Trimming took 7 bases from V and 0 from J; bases not matched to a gene: 5. There are 14 residues in the CDR3. CDR3 protein: CASKKDRVNTEAFF. The CDR3 nucleotides read TGTGCCAGCAAAAAAGACAGGGTGAACACTGAAGCTTTCTTT.

This clone was observed at least ten times. The chain joins TRBV9 to TRBJ2-4; D remains unclear. This CDR3 is 13 amino acids long. Germline lookup yields CDR1 SGDLS and CDR2 YYNGEE. Trimming cost V 0 bases and J 6 bases, with 7 bases left between them. The CDR3 region is CASSVEKGNIQYF. Here the CDR3 DNA reads TGTGCCAGCAGCGTAGAAAAGGGAAACATTCAGTACTTC.

This clone was found a few times. V is TRBV30 and J is TRBJ2-6; 8 bases fit TRBD2. The trim removed 4 bases at V and 2 bases at J, leaving 4 bases unmatched. Germline lookup yields CDR1 GTSNPN and CDR2 SVGIG (reference sequence). The CDR3 extends over 15 amino acids. CDR3 protein: CAWTTGGPGANVLTF. Here the CDR3 DNA reads TGTGCCTGGACAACGGGAGGGCCTGGGGCCAACGTCCTGACTTTC. The variable domain in full, completed from reference TRBV30 and TRBJ2-6, reads SQTIHQWPATLVQPVGSPLSLECTVEGTSNPNLYWYRQAAGRGLQLLFYSVGIGQISSEVPQNLSASRPQDRQFILSSKKLLLSDSGFYLCAWTTGGPGANVLTFGAGSRLTVL.

This clone showed up just a few times. The gene calls are TRBV9 and TRBJ2-6; D unresolved. The CDR3 is 15 amino acids. V gave up 2 bases and J gave up 0 bases, with 6 bases separating them. Looked up from germline, CDR1 is SGDLS and CDR2 is YYNGEE. As DNA, the CDR3 is TGTGCCAGCAGCGTCGAGCACTCTGGGGCCAACGTCCTGACTTTC. Translation: CASSVEHSGANVLTF.

The chain employs TRBV5-1 and TRBJ2-3; a weak D match, TRBD2 (6 bases). The ends were cut back, 7 bases at V and 4 bases at J, with 16 bases in the middle. CDR3 length equals 14 residues. Germline assignment: CDR1 SGHRS and CDR2 YFSETQ. CDR3 loop: CASGPGGAPDTQYF. The CDR3 nucleotides read TGCGCCAGCGGACCCGGAGGGGCACCAGATACGCAGTATTTT.

The sample holds many counts of this clone. The V gene is TRBV29-1, the J gene TRBJ2-3, with D hard to call. Germline values: CDR1 SQVTM, CDR2 ANQGSEA. CDR3 length: 12 amino acids. Deletions cut 0 bases from V and 5 bases from J, with 6 bases between. The CDR3 sequence: CSVEEWEDTQYF. The CDR3 nucleotides read TGCAGCGTTGAAGAGTGGGAAGATACGCAGTATTTT.